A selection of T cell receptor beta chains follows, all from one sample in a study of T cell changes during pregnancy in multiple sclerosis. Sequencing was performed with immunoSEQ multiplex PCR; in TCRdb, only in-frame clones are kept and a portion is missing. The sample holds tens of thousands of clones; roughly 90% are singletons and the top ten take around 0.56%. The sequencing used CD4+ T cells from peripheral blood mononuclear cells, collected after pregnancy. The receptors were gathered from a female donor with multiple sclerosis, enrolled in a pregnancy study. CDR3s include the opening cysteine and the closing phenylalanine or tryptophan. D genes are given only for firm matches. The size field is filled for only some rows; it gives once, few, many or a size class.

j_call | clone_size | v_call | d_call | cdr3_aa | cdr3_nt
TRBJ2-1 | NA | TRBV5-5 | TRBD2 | CASSLGPARAGEQFF | TGTGCCAGCAGCTTGGGGCCAGCGAGAGCGGGAGAGCAGTTCTTC
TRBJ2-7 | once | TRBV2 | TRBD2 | CASSSTSGGSYEQYF | TGTGCCAGCAGTTCAACTAGCGGGGGCTCCTACGAGCAGTACTTC
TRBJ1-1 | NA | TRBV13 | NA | CASSWGGSVAEAFF | TGTGCCAGCAGCTGGGGGGGGTCGGTCGCTGAAGCTTTCTTT
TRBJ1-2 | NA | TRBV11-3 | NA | CASSLGTASNLYGYTF | TGTGCCAGCAGCTTAGGGACAGCCTCGAACCTCTATGGCTACACCTTC
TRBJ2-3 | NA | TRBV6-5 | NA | CASSFTGTTSTDTQYF | TGTGCCAGCAGTTTTACCGGGACAACTAGCACAGATACGCAGTATTTT
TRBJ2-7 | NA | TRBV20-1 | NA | CSARSVDEQYF | TGCAGTGCTCGAAGCGTTGACGAGCAGTACTTC
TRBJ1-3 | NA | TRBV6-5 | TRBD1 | CASSYHRGSSGNTIYF | TGTGCCAGCAGTTACCACAGGGGGAGCTCTGGAAACACCATATATTTT
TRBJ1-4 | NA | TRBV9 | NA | CASSVEAGSNEKLFF | TGTGCCAGCAGCGTAGAAGCGGGAAGTAACGAAAAACTGTTTTTT
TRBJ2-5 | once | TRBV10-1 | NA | CASGTGTQETQYF | TGCGCCAGCGGAACAGGAACACAAGAGACCCAGTACTTC
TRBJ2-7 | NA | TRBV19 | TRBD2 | CASSGKGLADTPYEQYF | TGTGCCAGTAGTGGAAAAGGACTAGCGGATACCCCCTACGAGCAGTACTTC
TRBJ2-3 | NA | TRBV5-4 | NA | CASSLSAGPTDTQYF | TGTGCCAGCAGCTTGTCGGCGGGACCTACAGATACGCAGTATTTT
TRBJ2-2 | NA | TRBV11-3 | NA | CASSLETGNTGELFF | TGTGCCAGCAGCTTAGAAACAGGGAACACCGGGGAGCTGTTTTTT
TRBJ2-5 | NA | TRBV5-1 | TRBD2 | CASSLGKTSGSGETQYF | TGCGCCAGCAGCTTGGGAAAGACTAGCGGGAGCGGAGAGACCCAGTACTTC
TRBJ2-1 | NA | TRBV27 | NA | CASSLGGLSYNEQFF | TGTGCCAGCAGTTTAGGGGGCCTATCCTACAATGAGCAGTTCTTC
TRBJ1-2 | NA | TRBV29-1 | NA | CSVRMGATYGYTF | TGCAGCGTTAGGATGGGGGCTACCTATGGCTACACCTTC
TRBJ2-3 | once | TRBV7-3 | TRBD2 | CASILPSGTRDTQYF | TGTGCCAGCATCCTTCCGAGCGGGACGCGAGATACGCAGTATTTT
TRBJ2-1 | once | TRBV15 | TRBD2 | CATSRDWLAGVFYNEQFF | TGTGCCACCAGCAGAGATTGGCTAGCGGGAGTCTTTTACAATGAGCAGTTCTTC
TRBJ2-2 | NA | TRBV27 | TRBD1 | CASSFGTGAPGELFF | TGTGCCAGCAGTTTCGGGACAGGGGCCCCCGGGGAGCTGTTTTTT
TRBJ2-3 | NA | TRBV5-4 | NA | CASSLEGASTDTQYF | TGTGCCAGCAGCTTGGAAGGGGCTAGCACAGATACGCAGTATTTT
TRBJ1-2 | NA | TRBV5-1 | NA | CASSYGPGRGGYTF | TGCGCCAGCAGTTACGGTCCTGGGCGGGGCGGCTACACCTTC
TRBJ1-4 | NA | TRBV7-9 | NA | CASSRSTEKLFF | TGTGCCAGCAGCCGGAGCACTGAAAAACTGTTTTTT
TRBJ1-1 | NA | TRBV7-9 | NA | CASSSWGLGTEAFF | TGTGCCAGCAGCTCGTGGGGCCTTGGCACTGAAGCTTTCTTT
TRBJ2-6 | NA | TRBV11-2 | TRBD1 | CASSPGTGRSSGANVLTF | TGTGCCAGCAGCCCCGGGACAGGGCGCAGCTCTGGGGCCAACGTCCTGACTTTC
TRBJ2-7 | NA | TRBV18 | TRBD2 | CASSPRGLAGSYEQYF | TGTGCCAGCTCACCACGCGGACTAGCAGGTTCCTACGAGCAGTACTTC
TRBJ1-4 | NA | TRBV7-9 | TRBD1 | CASSFGGQGANGEKLFF | TGTGCCAGCAGCTTCGGGGGACAGGGGGCTAATGGTGAAAAACTGTTTTTT
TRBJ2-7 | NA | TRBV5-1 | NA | CASNSGYSYEQYF | TGCGCCAGCAATTCAGGGTATTCCTACGAGCAGTACTTC
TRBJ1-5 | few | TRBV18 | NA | CASSEIRNQPQHF | TGTGCCAGCTCAGAGATTCGCAATCAGCCCCAGCATTTT
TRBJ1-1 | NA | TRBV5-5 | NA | CASSLQQTEAFF | TGTGCCAGCAGCTTACAGCAGACTGAAGCTTTCTTT
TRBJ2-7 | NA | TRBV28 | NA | CASSTRFQGSYEQYF | TGTGCCAGCAGTACCCGGTTTCAGGGCTCCTACGAGCAGTACTTC
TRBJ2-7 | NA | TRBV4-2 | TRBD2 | CASSQALGTSGSYEQYF | TGTGCCAGCAGCCAAGCGCTAGGGACTAGCGGATCCTACGAGCAGTACTTC
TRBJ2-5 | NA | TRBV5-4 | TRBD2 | CASSLVSGGAQETQYF | TGTGCCAGCAGCTTGGTTAGCGGGGGAGCCCAAGAGACCCAGTACTTC
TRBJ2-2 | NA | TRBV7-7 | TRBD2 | CASRQGLAGGPGELFF | TGTGCTAGCAGACAGGGACTAGCGGGAGGGCCCGGGGAGCTGTTTTTT
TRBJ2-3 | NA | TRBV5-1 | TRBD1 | CASSVQGVADTQYF | TGCGCCAGCAGCGTGCAGGGGGTCGCAGATACGCAGTATTTT
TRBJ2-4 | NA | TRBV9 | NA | CASSVATAAAIQYF | TGTGCCAGCAGCGTAGCTACAGCGGCGGCCATTCAGTACTTC
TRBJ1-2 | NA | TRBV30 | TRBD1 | CAWREGQGASTF | TGTGCCTGGAGGGAAGGACAGGGAGCTTCTACCTTC
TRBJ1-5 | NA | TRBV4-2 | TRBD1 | CASSQDRRGNQPQHF | TGTGCCAGCAGCCAGGACAGGAGGGGCAATCAGCCCCAGCATTTT
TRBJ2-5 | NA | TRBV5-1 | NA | CASSLEVPGQETQYF | TGCGCCAGCAGCTTGGAGGTTCCAGGGCAAGAGACCCAGTACTTC
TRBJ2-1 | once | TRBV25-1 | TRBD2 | CASSRRELYNEQFF | TGTGCCAGTTCGCGGCGGGAGCTGTACAATGAGCAGTTCTTC
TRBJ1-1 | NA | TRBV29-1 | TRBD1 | CSVAGGNTEAFF | TGCAGCGTTGCAGGGGGGAACACTGAAGCTTTCTTT
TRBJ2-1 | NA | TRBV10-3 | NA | CAISVLGDEQFF | TGTGCCATCAGTGTATTGGGAGATGAGCAGTTCTTC
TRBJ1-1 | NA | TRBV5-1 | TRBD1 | CASSVDRGMNTEAFF | TGCGCCAGCAGCGTGGACAGGGGCATGAACACTGAAGCTTTCTTT
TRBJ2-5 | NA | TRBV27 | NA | CASSFGLGGETQYF | TGTGCCAGCAGTTTCGGATTGGGGGGAGAGACCCAGTACTTC
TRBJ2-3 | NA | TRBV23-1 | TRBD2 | CATNGRGFMTDTQYF | TGCGCCACAAACGGGAGGGGGTTTATGACAGATACGCAGTATTTT
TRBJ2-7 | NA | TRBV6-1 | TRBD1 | CASSEAGTEYEQYF | TGTGCCAGCAGTGAAGCGGGGACAGAGTACGAGCAGTACTTC
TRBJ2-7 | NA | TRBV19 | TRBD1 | CASSPGTGAYEQYF | TGTGCCAGTAGCCCAGGGACAGGCGCTTACGAGCAGTACTTC
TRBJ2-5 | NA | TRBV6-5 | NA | CASSYSNNGIKTQYF | TGTGCCAGCAGTTACTCGAATAATGGCATTAAGACCCAGTACTTC
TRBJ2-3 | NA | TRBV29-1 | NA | CSILQVITDTQYF | TGCAGCATACTACAGGTTATCACAGATACGCAGTATTTT
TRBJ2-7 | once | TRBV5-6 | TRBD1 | CASSMRTGGSSEQYF | TGTGCCAGCAGCATGAGGACAGGGGGCTCCTCCGAGCAGTACTTC
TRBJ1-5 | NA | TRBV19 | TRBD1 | CASSAGQGRGNQPQHF | TGTGCCAGTAGTGCCGGACAGGGGCGAGGCAATCAGCCCCAGCATTTT
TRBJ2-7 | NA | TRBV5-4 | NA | CASSPNLFGDEQYF | TGTGCCAGCAGCCCGAATCTTTTTGGAGACGAGCAGTACTTC
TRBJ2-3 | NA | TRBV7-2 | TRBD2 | CASSRGDYLTDTQYF | TGTGCCAGCAGCCGAGGGGACTACCTCACAGATACGCAGTATTTT
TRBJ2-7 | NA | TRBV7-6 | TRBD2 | CASSLLAGGPHEQYF | TGTGCCAGCAGCTTACTAGCGGGAGGGCCCCACGAGCAGTACTTC
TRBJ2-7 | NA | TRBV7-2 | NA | CASSLDYGAYEQYF | TGTGCCAGCAGCTTAGATTACGGTGCCTACGAGCAGTACTTC
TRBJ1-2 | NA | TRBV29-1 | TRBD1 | CSGGDRGSYGYTF | TGCAGCGGAGGGGACAGGGGATCATATGGCTACACCTTC
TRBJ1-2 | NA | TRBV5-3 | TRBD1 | CARSCYRGRQYGYTF | TGTGCCAGAAGCTGTTACAGGGGGCGCCAGTATGGCTACACCTTC
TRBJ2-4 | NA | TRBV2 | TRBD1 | CASRRTGIKNIQYF | TGTGCCAGCAGACGGACAGGGATTAAAAACATTCAGTACTTC
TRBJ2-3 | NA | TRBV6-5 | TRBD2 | CASSRDGGDTQYF | TGTGCCAGCAGTAGGGACGGGGGGGATACGCAGTATTTT
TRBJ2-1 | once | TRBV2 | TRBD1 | CASSEVFKDRGRNEQFF | TGTGCCAGCAGTGAGGTGTTCAAGGACAGGGGGCGCAATGAGCAGTTCTTC
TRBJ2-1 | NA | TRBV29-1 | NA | CSVPSRTSYNEQFF | TGCAGCGTGCCTAGCCGTACATCCTACAATGAGCAGTTCTTC